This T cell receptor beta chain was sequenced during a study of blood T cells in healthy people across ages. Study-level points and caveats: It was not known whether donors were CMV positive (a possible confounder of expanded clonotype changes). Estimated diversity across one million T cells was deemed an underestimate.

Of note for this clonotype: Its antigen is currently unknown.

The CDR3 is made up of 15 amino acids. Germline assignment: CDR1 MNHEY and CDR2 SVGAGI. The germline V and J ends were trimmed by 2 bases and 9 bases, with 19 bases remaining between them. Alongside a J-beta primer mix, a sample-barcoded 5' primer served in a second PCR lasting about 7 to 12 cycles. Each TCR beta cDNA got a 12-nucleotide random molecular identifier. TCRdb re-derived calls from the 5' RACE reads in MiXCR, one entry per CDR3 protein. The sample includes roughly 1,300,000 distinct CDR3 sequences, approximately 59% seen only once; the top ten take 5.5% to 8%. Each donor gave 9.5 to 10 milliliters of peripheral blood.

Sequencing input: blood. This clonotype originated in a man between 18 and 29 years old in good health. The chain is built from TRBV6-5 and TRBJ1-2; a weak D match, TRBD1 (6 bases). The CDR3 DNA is TGTGCCAGCAGTTACCCGAGTCAGGGGACCTGGAGCTACACCTTC. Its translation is CASSYPSQGTWSYTF.